The 13 T cell receptor beta chains listed next were all sequenced from one sample in a study of graft-versus-host responses after intestinal transplantation. Their target antigens are unknown. Sequencing used immunoSEQ multiplex PCR; TCRdb keeps in-frame clones, though not all of them. The sample consists of over 65,000 clones, 75% to 95% of them appearing once. This sample comprised unstimulated CD8+ T cells sorted from spleen or lymph node cells, obtained before transplant. The source of these receptors is a human donor who was the organ donor for an intestinal transplant.

The chain is built from TRBV4-2 and TRBJ2-1; no reliable D call. The germline CDR1 and CDR2 sequences are LGHNA and YNFKEQ. CDR3 length: 13 residues. Trimming shortened V by 3 bases and J by 8 bases, and 11 bases separated the two germline ends. The CDR3 nucleotides read TGTGCCAGCAGCCATCCCCTTGGGGATGAGCAGTTCTTC. This translates into CASSHPLGDEQFF.

This chain links TRBV27 with TRBJ2-7; a possible D gene is TRBD1 (5 bases). Trimming stripped 3 bases from V and 3 bases from J, with 9 bases between. Germline-derived CDR1 and CDR2 are MNHEY and SMNVEV (reference sequence). The CDR3 sequence is 13 residues long. The CDR3 reads CASSFGANYEQYF. The CDR3 bases are TGTGCCAGCAGTTTTGGGGCTAACTACGAGCAGTACTTC.

V gene TRBV11-2 combines with J gene TRBJ2-1, with 7 bases matching TRBD2. V dropped 0 bases and J dropped 1; count of bases not matched to a gene: 9. CDR1 and CDR2 (germline): SGHAT, FQNNGV. The CDR3 consists of 18 residues. CDR3 nucleotide sequence: TGTGCCAGCAGCTTAGATCTGTTTGGGGGGGTGTCCTACAATGAGCAGTTCTTC. This gives the protein CASSLDLFGGVSYNEQFF.

In DNA, the CDR3 is TGTGCCAGCAGTTTTCTGGCTATATCGGTTGTGGATACGCAGTATTTT. This translates into CASSFLAISVVDTQYF. This sequence joins TRBV27 and TRBJ2-3, with D uncertain. Trimming pared 3 bases from V and 6 bases from J, leaving 19 bases between. From germline, CDR1 is MNHEY and CDR2 SMNVEV (reference sequence). This CDR3 has 16 residues.

This clone was observed once. The CDR3 coding sequence is TGCAGCGTCGGGACTAGCGGGGGGCTTGTGGAGTACTTC. The encoded protein is CSVGTSGGLVEYF. The rearrangement links TRBV29-1 to TRBJ2-7, with 15 bases matching TRBD2. The CDR3 contains 13 residues. Germline values: CDR1 SQVTM, CDR2 ANQGSEA. Germline trimming cut 6 bases from V and 11 bases from J; bases unmatched to any gene: 8.

The rearrangement links TRBV10-2 to TRBJ2-7; the match to TRBD1 covers 7 bases. CDR1 and CDR2 (germline): WSHSY, SAAADI. The CDR3 contains 13 residues. J was trimmed by 0 bases and V by 6 bases; bases with no gene match: 2. This CDR3 is CASRRDSSYEQYF. The CDR3, as DNA: TGCGCCAGCAGGAGGGACAGCTCCTACGAGCAGTACTTC.

V gene TRBV14 combines with J gene TRBJ2-1; 8 bases match TRBD1. The CDR3 runs to 15 residues. V dropped 6 bases and J dropped 6; count of bases not matched to a gene: 10. Germline V gene data show CDR1 as SGHDN and CDR2 as FVKESK. This chain's CDR3 is CASSLTGERFNEQFF. The CDR3 coding sequence is TGTGCCAGCAGTCTGACAGGGGAAAGGTTCAATGAGCAGTTCTTC.

Concerning this clone itself: At the DNA level, this CDR3 is encoded by other sequences in the same sample as well. The V gene is TRBV12-5, the J gene TRBJ2-2; D uncertain. Trimming pared 2 bases from V and 6 bases from J, leaving 4 bases between. The CDR3 has 12 residues. Per the germline V gene, CDR1 is LGHNT and CDR2 is FRNRAP. This chain's CDR3 is CASGLLSGELFF. CDR3 nucleotide sequence: TGTGCTAGTGGTTTGTTATCCGGGGAGCTGTTTTTT.

V and J are TRBV9 and TRBJ2-2, with D perhaps matching TRBD2 (6 bases). Trimming cost V 6 bases and J 6 bases, with 18 bases left between them. In germline, CDR1 is SGDLS, CDR2 YYNGEE. CDR3 length: 15 amino acids. The CDR3 DNA follows: TGTGCCAGCACCCTGGGGTGGGGGGAACCCGGGGAGCTGTTTTTT. This translates into CASTLGWGEPGELFF.

The chain recombines TRBV10-3 with TRBJ1-2, with TRBD1 as a possible D gene (5 bases). There are 15 residues in the CDR3. Trimming removed 2 bases at V and 6 bases at J, with 16 bases between. The germline V gene encodes CDR1 ENHRY and CDR2 SYGVKD. The CDR3 reads CAISEPDAQGDGYTF. CDR3 in DNA: TGTGCCATCAGTGAGCCAGATGCGCAGGGAGATGGCTACACCTTC.

This chain joins TRBV7-6 and TRBJ2-3; D might be TRBD1 (7 bases). CDR1 and CDR2 from the germline V gene are SGHVS and FNYEAQ. Trimming removed 5 bases at V and 0 bases at J, with 12 bases between. The CDR3 has 15 residues. This CDR3 reads CASSPRDSSTDTQYF. In DNA, the CDR3 is TGTGCCAGCAGCCCGCGGGACAGTAGCACAGATACGCAGTATTTT.

The count of this clone is one. The V gene is TRBV13, the J gene TRBJ2-7, with D possibly being TRBD1 (5 bases). Trimming removed 0 bases from V and 4 bases from J, with 10 bases in between. CDR1 and CDR2 (germline): PRHDT, FYEKMQ (reference sequence). The CDR3 length is 14 residues. This CDR3 is CASSLGRGGYEQYF. CDR3 DNA sequence: TGTGCCAGCAGCTTAGGTAGGGGCGGTTACGAGCAGTACTTC.

J is TRBJ2-5 and V is TRBV19, with D tentatively TRBD1 (5 bases). V was pared by 6 bases and J by 1 base, with 15 bases between. Germline loops: CDR1 LNHDA, CDR2 SQIVND (reference sequence). The CDR3 spans 15 residues. DNA for the CDR3: TGTGCCAGTAGATGGGGCGGCCTCGGCCAAGAGACCCAGTACTTC. Amino acid sequence: CASRWGGLGQETQYF.